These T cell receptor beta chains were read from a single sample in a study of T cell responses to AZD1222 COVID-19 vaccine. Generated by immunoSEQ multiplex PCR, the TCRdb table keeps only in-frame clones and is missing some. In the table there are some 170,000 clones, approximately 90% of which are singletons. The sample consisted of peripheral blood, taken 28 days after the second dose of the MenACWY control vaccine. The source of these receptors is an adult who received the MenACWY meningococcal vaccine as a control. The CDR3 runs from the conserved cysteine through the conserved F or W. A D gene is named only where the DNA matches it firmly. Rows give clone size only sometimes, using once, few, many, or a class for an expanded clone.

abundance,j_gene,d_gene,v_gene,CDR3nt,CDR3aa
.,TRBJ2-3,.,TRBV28,TGTGCCAGCAGTATCAGGGTCGGCACAGATACGCAGTATTTT,CASSIRVGTDTQYF
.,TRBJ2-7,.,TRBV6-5,TGTGCCAGCAGTTACTCACACGAGCAGTACTTC,CASSYSHEQYF
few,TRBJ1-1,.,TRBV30,TGTGCCTGGAGTGTAATGTCGGACACTGAAGCTTTCTTT,CAWSVMSDTEAFF
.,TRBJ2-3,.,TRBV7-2,TGTGCCAGCAGCTCCCTTTCCACTAGTTTGATAGATACGCAGTATTTT,CASSSLSTSLIDTQYF
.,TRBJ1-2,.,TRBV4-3,TGCGCCAGCAGCCAAGAGACGGACCGACACTATGGCTACACCTTC,CASSQETDRHYGYTF
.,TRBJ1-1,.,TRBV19,TGTGCCAGTAGTATAGATGTCCCATATACTGAAGCTTTCTTT,CASSIDVPYTEAFF
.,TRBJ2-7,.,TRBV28,TGTGCCAGCAGTTTGGGGGGTAAGGTCTACGAGCAGTACTTC,CASSLGGKVYEQYF
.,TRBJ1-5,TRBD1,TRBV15,TGTGCCACCAGCAGAGGTCAGGGGGATGGCCAGCCCCAGCATTTT,CATSRGQGDGQPQHF
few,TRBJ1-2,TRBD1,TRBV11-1,TGTGCCAGCAGCACCCATCGGCCTACAGGGGACTATGGCTACACCTTC,CASSTHRPTGDYGYTF
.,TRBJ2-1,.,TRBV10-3,TGTGCCATCAGTGGGGGGGCGGGAGAGAGCTCCTACAATGAGCAGTTCTTC,CAISGGAGESSYNEQFF
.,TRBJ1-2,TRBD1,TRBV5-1,TGCGCCAGCAGCTTGGCAGGGGGCTTCTCGGCTTCTTATGGCTACACCTTC,CASSLAGGFSASYGYTF
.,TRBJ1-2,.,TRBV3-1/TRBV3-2,TGTGCCAGCAGCCAAGGCCCGGGACCCCCTATTCGCTATGGCTACACCTTC,CASSQGPGPPIRYGYTF
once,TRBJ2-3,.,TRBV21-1,TGTGCCAGCAGCTGTCGCCGGGACCGTACAGATACGCAGTATTTT,CASSCRRDRTDTQYF
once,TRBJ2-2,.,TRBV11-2,TGTGCCAGCAGCTTACAACGGGGCAGTAACACCGGGGAGCTGTTTTTT,CASSLQRGSNTGELFF
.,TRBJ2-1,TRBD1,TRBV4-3,TGCGCCAGCAGCCAAGACCACCCGGGACAGGGTTTCAATGAGCAGTTCTTC,CASSQDHPGQGFNEQFF
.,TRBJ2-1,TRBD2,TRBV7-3,TGTGCCAGCAGCTTAAGCGGGAGTGGCACCTACAATGAGCAGTTCTTC,CASSLSGSGTYNEQFF
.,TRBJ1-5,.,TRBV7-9,TGTGCCAGCAGCAGGCTGACCAGTGATCAGCCCCAGCATTTT,CASSRLTSDQPQHF
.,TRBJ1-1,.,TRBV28,TGTGCCAGCAGCCCCCACCGGGTGAACACTGAAGCTTTCTTT,CASSPHRVNTEAFF
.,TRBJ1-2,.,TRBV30,TGTGCCTGGGGACAAAACTATGGCTACACCTTC,CAWGQNYGYTF
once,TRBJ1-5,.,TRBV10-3,TGTGCCATCTCCTCCCGGGGCAATCAGCCCCAGCATTTT,CAISSRGNQPQHF
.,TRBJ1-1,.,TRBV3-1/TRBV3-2,TGTGCCAGCAGCCCCGCCACCGGCTGGGCTGAAGCTTTCTTT,CASSPATGWAEAFF
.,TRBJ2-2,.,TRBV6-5,TGTGCCAGCAGTCAAAGGAGCAGGCCCGGGGAGCTGTTTTTT,CASSQRSRPGELFF
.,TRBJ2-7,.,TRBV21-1,TGTGCCAGCAGCCCCTCTCGGCAGGTCAACCCCCCCTACGAGCAGTACTTC,CASSPSRQVNPPYEQYF
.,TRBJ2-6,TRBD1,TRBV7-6,TGTGCCAGCAGCTTAGCACTGGGACAGTCCTCTGGGGCCAACGTCCTGACTTTC,CASSLALGQSSGANVLTF
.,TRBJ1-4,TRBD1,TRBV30,TGTGCCTGGAGCCCCGCTCGGACAGGCTGGGATGAAAAACTGTTTTTT,CAWSPARTGWDEKLFF
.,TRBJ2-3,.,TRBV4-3,TGCGCCAGCAGCCAATTTCTAGCACAGGGGAGGGAAACAGATACGCAGTATTTT,CASSQFLAQGRETDTQYF
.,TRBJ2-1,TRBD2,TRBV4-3,TGCGCCAGCAGCCAGTCGGGAGGCCTCTACAATGAGCAGTTCTTC,CASSQSGGLYNEQFF
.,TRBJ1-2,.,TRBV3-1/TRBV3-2,TGTGCCAGCAGCCAAGATGGATGGGGGGCCAATGGCTACACCTTC,CASSQDGWGANGYTF
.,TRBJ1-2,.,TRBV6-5,TGTGCCAGCAGGCCTCCGGAGGTCTATGGCTACACCTTC,CASRPPEVYGYTF
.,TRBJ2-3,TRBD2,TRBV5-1,TGCGCCAGCAGCTTCGCGGGGGACGCAGATACGCAGTATTTT,CASSFAGDADTQYF
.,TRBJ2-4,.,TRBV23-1,TGCGCCAGCAGTCAGGGTCTAGCCAAAAACATTCAGTACTTC,CASSQGLAKNIQYF
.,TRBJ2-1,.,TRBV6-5,TGTGCCAGCAGTTGGCGTTACGGTGAGCAGTTCTTC,CASSWRYGEQFF
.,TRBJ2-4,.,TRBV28,TGTGCCAGCAGTTTAGAAGGCCTCAAAAACATTCAGTACTTC,CASSLEGLKNIQYF
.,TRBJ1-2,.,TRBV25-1,TGTGCCAGCAGTGCACGTGCGACGTACTACACCTTC,CASSARATYYTF
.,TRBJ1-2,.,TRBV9,TGTGCCAGCAGGAGGGGTGACTATGGCTACACCTTC,CASRRGDYGYTF
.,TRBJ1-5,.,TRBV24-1,TGTGCCACCAGTGCCAGCAGAAATCAGCCCCAGCATTTT,CATSASRNQPQHF
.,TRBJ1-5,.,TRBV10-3,TGTGCCATCAGTGAGGGGACGGGCCAGGGGCAGCCCCAGCATTTT,CAISEGTGQGQPQHF
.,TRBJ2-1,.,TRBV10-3,TGTGCCATCAGCTCCCTCGGGGGCTCCTACAATGAGCAGTTCTTC,CAISSLGGSYNEQFF
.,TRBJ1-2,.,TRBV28,TGTGCCAGCAGTTTAGAAAGGAACTATGGCTACACCTTC,CASSLERNYGYTF
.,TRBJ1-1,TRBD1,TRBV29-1,TGCAGCACAAACAGGGGGCAGACTGAAGCTTTCTTT,CSTNRGQTEAFF
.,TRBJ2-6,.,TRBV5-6,TGTGCCAGCAGCTTTTGGGGCTCTGGGGCCAACGTCCTGACTTTC,CASSFWGSGANVLTF
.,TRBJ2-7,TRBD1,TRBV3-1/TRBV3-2,TGTGCCAGCAGCCCAGGGGCAGGGGGAAGGGAGCAGTACTTC,CASSPGAGGREQYF
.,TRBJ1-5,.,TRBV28,TGTGCCAGCAGTTTATTGAGTCAGCCCCAGCATTTT,CASSLLSQPQHF
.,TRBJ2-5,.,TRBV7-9,TGTGCCAGCAGCTTCGAGCAAGAGACCCAGTACTTC,CASSFEQETQYF
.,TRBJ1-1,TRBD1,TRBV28,TGTGCCAGCAGGGGACGGGACAGGGGTAGGACTGAAGCTTTCTTT,CASRGRDRGRTEAFF
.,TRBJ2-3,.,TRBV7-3,TGTGCCAGCAGCATAGGACCAACAGATACGCAGTATTTT,CASSIGPTDTQYF
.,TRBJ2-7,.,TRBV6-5,TGTGCCAGCAGGGGTTTGGGGGACCACTACGAGCAGTACTTC,CASRGLGDHYEQYF
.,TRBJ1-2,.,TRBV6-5,TGTGCCAGCAGTACGACAGTGGGAAGCTATGGCTACACCTTC,CASSTTVGSYGYTF
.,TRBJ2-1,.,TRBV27,TGTGCCAGCAGTATAGGTGTGGGCTCCTACAATGAGCAGTTCTTC,CASSIGVGSYNEQFF
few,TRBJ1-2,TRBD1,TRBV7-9,TGTGCCAGCAGCTTAGAAAAGGGACAGTCTAACTATGGCTACACCTTC,CASSLEKGQSNYGYTF
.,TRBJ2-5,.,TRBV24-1,TGTGCCACCAGTGATCACAGGGAGTACCAAGAGACCCAGTACTTC,CATSDHREYQETQYF
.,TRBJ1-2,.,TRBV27,TGTGCCAGCAGTCCACGGACGGATCGATCTAACTATGGCTACACCTTC,CASSPRTDRSNYGYTF
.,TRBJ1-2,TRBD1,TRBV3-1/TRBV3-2,TGTGCCAGCAGCCAAAACGACAGGGGCTATGGCTACACCTTC,CASSQNDRGYGYTF
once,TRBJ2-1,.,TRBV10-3,TGTGCCATCAGTGATCGAGCTACCAATGAGCAGTTCTTC,CAISDRATNEQFF
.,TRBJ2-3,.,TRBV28,TGTGCCAGCAGTTTAGGTTTCCCAGATACGCAGTATTTT,CASSLGFPDTQYF
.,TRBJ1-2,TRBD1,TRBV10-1,TGCGCCAGCAGTGAGTTCCCGGGACAGGACTACTATGGCTACACCTTC,CASSEFPGQDYYGYTF
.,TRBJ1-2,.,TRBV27,TGTGCCAGCAGTTCCAGGGCTAGAGACTATGGCTACACCTTC,CASSSRARDYGYTF
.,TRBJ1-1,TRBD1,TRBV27,TGTGCCAGCAGCCCGACAGGGGCTTTGGACACTGAAGCTTTCTTT,CASSPTGALDTEAFF